The rows below give T cell receptor beta chains drawn from one sample of a study of blood T cell repertoires in COVID-19. The table came from immunoSEQ multiplex PCR; TCRdb's copy has only in-frame clones and leaves some out. The sample carries about 300,000 clones, just over 85% recorded once. Sequencing input: PBMCs or T cells enriched from blood (not recorded which). Receptors were obtained from a man younger than 45 who had recovered from COVID-19. Both conserved end residues are part of each CDR3. The D gene is left open where the match is weak. Part of the rows lack a size; the others show once, few, many or a class for expanded clones.

cdr3_aa	cdr3_nt	d_call	clone_size	v_call	j_call
CASSLEGQGGKLFF	TGTGCCAGCAGCTTGGAAGGACAGGGTGGAAAACTGTTTTTT	TRBD1	once	TRBV5-8	TRBJ1-4
CASSLSYAGEKLFF	TGTGCCAGCAGCCTAAGTTATGCGGGTGAAAAACTGTTTTTT	.	.	TRBV7-9	TRBJ1-4
CASSPGTGGRTEAFF	TGCGCCAGCAGTCCAGGGACAGGGGGTAGGACTGAAGCTTTCTTT	TRBD1	.	TRBV5-1	TRBJ1-1
CASSFRSTGPGAQYF	TGTGCCAGCAGCTTCCGATCGACAGGGCCCGGTGCCCAGTACTTC	TRBD1	.	TRBV5-4	TRBJ2-5
CASSPTWTSGTYEQYF	TGTGCCAGCAGCCCGACCTGGACTAGCGGAACCTACGAGCAGTACTTC	TRBD2	few	TRBV11-1	TRBJ2-7
CASSLGQGFYGYTF	TGTGCCAGCAGCTTAGGACAGGGGTTTTATGGCTACACCTTC	TRBD1	.	TRBV11-3	TRBJ1-2
CASSLLLPLNTEAFF	TGTGCCAGCAGCTTACTCCTCCCTTTGAACACTGAAGCTTTCTTT	.	once	TRBV7-9	TRBJ1-1
CASSAFLPGSPLHF	TGTGCCAGCAGTGCCTTCCTACCGGGGTCACCCCTCCACTTT	.	.	TRBV6-4	TRBJ1-6
CASSQWTGGMGQPQHF	TGCGCCAGCAGCCAGTGGACAGGGGGCATGGGTCAGCCCCAGCATTTT	TRBD1	.	TRBV4-1	TRBJ1-5
CASSTSTNEKLFF	TGTGCCAGTAGTACCTCAACTAATGAAAAACTGTTTTTT	.	.	TRBV19	TRBJ1-4
CASSTTGLNTEAFF	TGTGCCAGCAGCACGACAGGGTTGAACACTGAAGCTTTCTTT	TRBD1	.	TRBV9	TRBJ1-1
CASSDPRGVKETQYF	TGTGCCAGCAGTGACCCACGGGGGGTTAAAGAGACCCAGTACTTC	TRBD2	.	TRBV28	TRBJ2-5
CASSTDTTSYNEQFF	TGTGCCAGCAGTACAGACACCACTTCCTACAATGAGCAGTTCTTC	.	few	TRBV27	TRBJ2-1
CASSREDRGWYGYTF	TGTGCCAGCAGCCGCGAAGACAGGGGTTGGTATGGCTACACCTTC	TRBD1	.	TRBV7-8	TRBJ1-2
CASSLHKQGANTGELFF	TGTGCCAGCTCACTACATAAACAGGGGGCGAACACCGGGGAGCTGTTTTTT	TRBD1	many	TRBV18	TRBJ2-2
CASRPFQGQGMSSYNSPLHF	TGTGCAAGTCGCCCCTTTCAGGGACAGGGGATGAGCTCCTATAATTCACCCCTCCACTTT	.	.	TRBV12-2	TRBJ1-6
CASSLVRGGIGGEQYF	TGTGCCAGCAGCTTAGTAAGAGGAGGGATCGGCGGCGAGCAGTACTTC	.	.	TRBV11-2	TRBJ2-7
CASSQALGEASGYGYTF	TGTGCCAGCAGCCAAGCTTTGGGGGAGGCCTCTGGGTATGGCTACACCTTC	.	.	TRBV4-2	TRBJ1-2
CASSQPGGNTGELFF	TGCGCCAGCAGCCAACCCGGCGGCAACACCGGGGAGCTGTTTTTT	.	.	TRBV4-1	TRBJ2-2
CAWSQGAQGASSLHF	TGTGCCTGGAGCCAGGGGGCACAGGGGGCTTCGTCCCTCCACTTT	TRBD1	.	TRBV30	TRBJ1-6